The 6 T cell receptor beta chains listed next were all sequenced from one sample in a study of shared clonotypes between healthy human individuals. This table comes from immunoSEQ multiplex PCR, and its TCRdb copy is limited to in-frame clones, with some not included. The sample holds millions of clones; 85% to 95% are singletons and the top ten take over 0.12%. The source material was naive CD4+ T cells sorted from blood. Subset indicated: CD45RA+ positively selected. The receptors here all came from a man younger than 35 in good health.

This chain joins TRBV6-6 and TRBJ1-5, with D hard to call. V lost 4 bases and J 3 bases, leaving 13 bases between the germline ends. Germline CDR1 reads MNHNY; CDR2 reads SVGAGI (reference sequence). This CDR3 is built from 15 residues. The CDR3: CASSWEVYDNQPQHF. CDR3 nucleotide sequence: TGTGCCAGCAGTTGGGAGGTATATGACAATCAGCCCCAGCATTTT.

The V and J genes are TRBV5-1 and TRBJ2-7; possible D gene TRBD1, 6 bases. This CDR3 is built from 17 residues. Germline lookup yields CDR1 SGHRS and CDR2 YFSETQ. Trimming removed 4 bases from V and 4 bases from J, with 24 bases in between. CDR3 sequence reads: CASSLLPGTRYGYEQYF. For the CDR3, the DNA is TGCGCCAGCAGCCTCCTCCCCGGGACAAGATATGGGTACGAGCAGTACTTC.

This clone was observed a single time. This sequence joins TRBV6-1 and TRBJ1-4, with D unclear. Germline loops: CDR1 MNHNS, CDR2 SASEGT. The length of the CDR3 is 14 residues. Trimming shortened V by 4 bases and J by 4 bases, and 10 bases separated the two germline ends. In DNA, the CDR3 is TGTGCCAGCAGTGTTCAGAAAATTAATGAAAAACTGTTTTTT. Amino acids: CASSVQKINEKLFF.

The rearrangement links TRBV28 to TRBJ1-5, with unresolved D. V lost 6 bases and J 9 bases, leaving 12 bases between the germline ends. This CDR3 is built from 12 residues. CDR1 is MDHEN, CDR2 SYDVKM, per germline. The DNA of the CDR3 is TGTGCCAGCAGCTCCCTAGTATCGCCCCAGCATTTT. Its protein is CASSSLVSPQHF.

With respect to this clone: Other DNA sequences in this sample translate to the same CDR3. The chain has TRBV28 and TRBJ1-4; D uncertain. Trimming removed 8 bases at V and 5 bases at J, with 6 bases between. CDR3 length: 11 residues. CDR1 MDHEN and CDR2 SYDVKM come from the germline V gene. The CDR3 sequence: CASFSNEKLFF. In nucleotides, the CDR3 is TGTGCCAGCTTCTCCAATGAAAAACTGTTTTTT. Looking up the rest from reference TRBV28 and TRBJ1-4 gives the full variable domain: DVKVTQSSRYLVKRTGEKVFLECVQDMDHENMFWYRQDPGLGLRLIYFSYDVKMKEKGDIPEGYSVSREKKERFSLILESASTNQTSMYLCASFSNEKLFFGSGTQLSVL.

V gene TRBV7-9 combines with J gene TRBJ1-4, with D perhaps TRBD1 (5 bases). The CDR3 has 15 residues. V gave up 4 bases and J gave up 4 bases, with 13 bases separating them. CDR1 SEHNR and CDR2 FQNEAQ come from the germline V gene (reference sequence). The CDR3 coding sequence is TGTGCCAGCAGCTCCGGAGACAGAAATAATGAAAAACTGTTTTTT. Translated, it gives CASSSGDRNNEKLFF.